The subject of this entry is one T cell receptor (beta chain). The germline V gene has CDR1 LNHDA and CDR2 SQIVND (reference sequence). This CDR3 comprises 15 residues. V shed 5 bases and J shed 2 bases, with 14 bases lying between them. The source of the sample is a study of T cell changes during pregnancy in multiple sclerosis. Measured with immunoSEQ multiplex PCR; TCRdb has only the in-frame clones, and not every one. Of roughly 32,000 clones in the sample, roughly 89% were seen once. The clonotype comes from a female donor in good health, enrolled as a control in a pregnancy study. The sample in question was CD8+ T cells from peripheral blood mononuclear cells, obtained in the second trimester of pregnancy. The chain links TRBV19 to TRBJ2-3, with D maybe TRBD1 (6 bases). The CDR3 sequence is CASSPQGLHTDTQYF. The DNA for the CDR3 is TGTGCCAGTAGTCCCCAGGGGCTGCACACAGATACGCAGTATTTT. Combining the CDR3 with reference TRBV19 and TRBJ2-3 gives the whole variable domain DGGITQSPKYLFRKEGQNVTLSCEQNLNHDAMYWYRQDPGQGLRLIYYSQIVNDFQKGDIAEGYSVSREKKESFPLTVTSAQKNPTAFYLCASSPQGLHTDTQYFGPGTRLTVL.